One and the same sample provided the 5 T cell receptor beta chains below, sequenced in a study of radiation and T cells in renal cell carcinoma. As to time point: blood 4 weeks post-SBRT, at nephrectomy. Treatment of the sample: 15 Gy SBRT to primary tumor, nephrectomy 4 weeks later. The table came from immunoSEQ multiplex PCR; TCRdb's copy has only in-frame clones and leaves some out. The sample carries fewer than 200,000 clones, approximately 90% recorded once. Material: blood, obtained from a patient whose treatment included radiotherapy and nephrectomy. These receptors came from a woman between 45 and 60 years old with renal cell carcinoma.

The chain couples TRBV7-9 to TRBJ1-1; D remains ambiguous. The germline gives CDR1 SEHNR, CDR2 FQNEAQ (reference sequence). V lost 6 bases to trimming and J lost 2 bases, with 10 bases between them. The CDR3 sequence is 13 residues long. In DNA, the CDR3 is TGTGCCAGCAGGTCACAGAGAAACACTGAAGCTTTCTTT. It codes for CASRSQRNTEAFF. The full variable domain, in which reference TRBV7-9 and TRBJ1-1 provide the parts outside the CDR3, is DTGVSQNPRHKITKRGQNVTFRCDPISEHNRLYWYRQTLGQGPEFLTYFQNEAQLEKSRLLSDRFSAERPKGSFSTLEIQRTEQGDSAMYLCASRSQRNTEAFFGQGTRLTVV.

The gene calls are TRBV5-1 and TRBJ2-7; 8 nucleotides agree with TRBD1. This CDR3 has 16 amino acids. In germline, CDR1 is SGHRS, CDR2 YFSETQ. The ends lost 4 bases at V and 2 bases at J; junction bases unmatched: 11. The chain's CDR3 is CASSLYAGQVTYEQYF. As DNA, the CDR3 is TGCGCCAGCAGCCTCTATGCGGGACAGGTTACCTACGAGCAGTACTTC.

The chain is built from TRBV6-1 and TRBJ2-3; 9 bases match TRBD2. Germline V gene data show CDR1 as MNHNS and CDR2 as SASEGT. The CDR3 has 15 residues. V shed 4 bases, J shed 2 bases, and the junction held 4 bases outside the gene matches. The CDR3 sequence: CASSVIAGATDTQYF. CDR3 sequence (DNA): TGTGCCAGCAGTGTAATAGCGGGGGCCACAGATACGCAGTATTTT.

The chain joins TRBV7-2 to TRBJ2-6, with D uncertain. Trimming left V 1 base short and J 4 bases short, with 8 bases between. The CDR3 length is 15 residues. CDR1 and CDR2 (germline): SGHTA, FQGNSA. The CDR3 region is CASSLGQSGANVLTF. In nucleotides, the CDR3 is TGTGCCAGCAGCTTAGGACAATCGGGGGCCAACGTCCTGACTTTC.

CDR3 in amino acids: CASSLGTDTQYF. The CDR3 region has the DNA TGTGCCAGCAGCCTCGGGACGGATACGCAGTATTTT. The rearrangement links TRBV13 to TRBJ2-3, with D possibly called TRBD1 or TRBD2 (5 bases each). Germline CDR1 is PRHDT and CDR2 is FYEKMQ (reference sequence). The germline V and J ends were trimmed by 5 bases and 6 bases, with 9 bases remaining between them. This CDR3 has 12 residues.